This TCR beta chain was identified in a study of control samples from healthy donors and cancer patients (dated by TCRdb to 2019 to 2021). Libraries were prepared through the immunoSEQ multiplex PCR assay. In its TCRdb copy, this immuneACCESS table keeps in-frame sequences only and misses some clones. Where compared with another copy, unresolved V genes explain less than half of these, and the others have no known cause. This sample has 25,000 to 30,000 clones in its table, and 80% to 90% of those were observed once. The ten top clones hold 1.6% of the sample. Comment on this clone: The clone's antigen remains unknown. Base-call qualities are not available, and no considerably larger clone is one nucleotide away.

V loses 1 base of germline sequence and J loses 8 bases, and the interval between the two ends is 11 bases. CDR1 is given as SEHNR and CDR2 as FQNEAQ, both from the germline V gene (reference sequence). The CDR3 contains 13 residues, cysteine and phenylalanine counted. The sequence is cut down to CDR3 DNA, 39 bases in frame from base 1. The sequenced sample consisted of PBMCs. The TCR was taken from a woman in her 40s with lung cancer. This chain joins TRBV7-9 to TRBJ1-2; the D gene is not confidently resolved. The CDR3 protein: CASSLETVRGYTF. At the DNA level, the sequence is TGTGCCAGCAGCTTAGAAACAGTACGCGGCTACACCTTC.